This paragraph covers one T cell receptor (beta chain) sequence. Generated by immunoSEQ multiplex PCR, the TCRdb table keeps only in-frame clones and is missing some. The sample has roughly 180,000 clones, about nine tenths seen once; the top ten hold around 3%. Trimming took off 4 bases at V and 6 bases at J, with 15 bases between the two ends. In germline, CDR1 is MNHEY, CDR2 SVGAGI. The CDR3 has 14 residues. This entry is derived from a study of T cell responses to AZD1222 COVID-19 vaccine. The sample was peripheral blood, taken 28 days after the second AZD1222 dose. This clonotype was sampled from an adult who received the AZD1222 COVID-19 vaccine. This chain links TRBV6-5 with TRBJ1-1, with a weak D call TRBD1 (6 bases). The CDR3 loop reads CASSWGGASSEAFF. Written as DNA, the CDR3 is TGTGCCAGCAGTTGGGGGGGCGCATCCTCTGAAGCTTTCTTT.